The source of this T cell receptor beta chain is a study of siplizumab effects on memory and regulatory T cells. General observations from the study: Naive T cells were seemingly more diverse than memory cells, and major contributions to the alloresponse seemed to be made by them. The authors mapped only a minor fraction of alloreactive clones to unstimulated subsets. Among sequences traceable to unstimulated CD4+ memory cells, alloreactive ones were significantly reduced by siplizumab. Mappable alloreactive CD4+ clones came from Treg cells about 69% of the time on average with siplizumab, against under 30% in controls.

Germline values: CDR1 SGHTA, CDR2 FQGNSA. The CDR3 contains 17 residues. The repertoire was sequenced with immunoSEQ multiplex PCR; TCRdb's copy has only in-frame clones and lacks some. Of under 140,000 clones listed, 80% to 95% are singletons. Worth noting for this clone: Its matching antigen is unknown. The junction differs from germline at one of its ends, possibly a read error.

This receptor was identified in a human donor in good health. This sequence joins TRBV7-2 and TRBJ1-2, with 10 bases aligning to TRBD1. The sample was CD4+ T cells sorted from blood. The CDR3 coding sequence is TGTGCCAGCAGCTCTTACCGCCCCTTGGGACAGGGGAAAAACATATTCTTC. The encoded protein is CASSSYRPLGQGKNIFF.